The 24 T cell receptor beta chains below come from one sample, sequenced in a study of shared clonotypes between healthy human individuals. Profiling relied on immunoSEQ multiplex PCR, and the TCRdb table lists in-frame clones only, not all of them. In the table there are about 980,000 clones, over 60% of which are singletons. Sample: memory CD4+ T cells sorted from blood. As to subset: CD45RA-negative fraction. The receptors derive from a man in his late teens or twenties in good health.

This chain links TRBV30 with TRBJ2-7; 7 bases match TRBD1. Germline CDR1 and CDR2: GTSNPN and SVGIG (reference sequence). Unmatched junction bases numbered 14, after V lost 4 bases and J lost 2 bases. CDR3 length: 16 residues. CDR3 DNA sequence: TGTGCCTGGAAAGGACTCTTCCGGGACAGCACCTACGAGCAGTACTTC. This encodes CAWKGLFRDSTYEQYF. Full variable domain (missing parts from reference TRBV30 and TRBJ2-7): SQTIHQWPATLVQPVGSPLSLECTVEGTSNPNLYWYRQAAGRGLQLLFYSVGIGQISSEVPQNLSASRPQDRQFILSSKKLLLSDSGFYLCAWKGLFRDSTYEQYFGPGTRLTVT.

The chain joins TRBV19 to TRBJ2-5; no clear D gene. The germline CDR1 and CDR2 sequences are LNHDA and SQIVND (reference sequence). There are 13 residues in the CDR3. The V and J ends lost 8 bases and 1 base respectively, with 11 bases between them. Here the CDR3 DNA reads TGTGCCAGTGGCAGGACGTCCCAAGAGACCCAGTACTTC. This translates into CASGRTSQETQYF.

This sequence joins TRBV7-3 and TRBJ2-5; D is perhaps TRBD1 or TRBD2 (6 bases each). The CDR3 spans 15 residues. V lost 1 base to trimming and J lost 5 bases, with 14 bases between them. The V gene's germline CDR1 is SGHTA and CDR2 FQGTGA. The CDR3 nucleotides are TGTGCCAGCAGCTTAATCGGGGGCGAGAGGGAGACCCAGTACTTC. This encodes CASSLIGGERETQYF.

The V and J genes are TRBV5-1 and TRBJ1-6, with no clear D. The V end was cut by 2 bases, the J end by 5 bases, with 8 bases between. The CDR3 loop spans 14 amino acids. Per germline, CDR1 SGHRS and CDR2 YFSETQ. This CDR3 reads CASSLAQDNSPLHF. CDR3 DNA: TGCGCCAGCAGCTTAGCGCAGGATAATTCACCCCTCCACTTT.

This clone appeared a single time. The J gene is TRBJ2-3, the V gene TRBV9, with 9 bases identical to TRBD1. There are 16 residues in the CDR3. The junction had 6 bases not matched to a gene; V was cut back by 4 bases and J by 0 bases. Germline V lookup: CDR1 SGDLS, CDR2 YYNGEE. Written as DNA, the CDR3 is TGTGCCAGCAGCAGACAGGGGGAGACAAGCACAGATACGCAGTATTTT. Translating gives CASSRQGETSTDTQYF.

The chain carries TRBV6-1 and TRBJ2-2; TRBD2 matches at 10 bases. Germline V gene data show CDR1 as MNHNS and CDR2 as SASEGT. With 8 bases clipped from V and 4 bases from J, the junction kept 1 base outside the gene matches. The CDR3 consists of 13 residues. The CDR3 protein is CASQRGGTGELFF. In DNA form, the CDR3 reads TGTGCCAGCCAGCGGGGGGGCACCGGGGAGCTGTTTTTT.

This clone has more than one count but fewer than ten. V gene TRBV7-2 combines with J gene TRBJ1-2; D is unclear. Trimming shortened V by 1 base and J by 2 bases, and 8 bases separated the two germline ends. CDR3 size: 14 residues. CDR1 and CDR2 from the germline V gene are SGHTA and FQGNSA. CDR3 coding DNA: TGTGCCAGCAGCTTAGACGGAAGAAACTATGGCTACACCTTC. Its translation is CASSLDGRNYGYTF. Full variable domain (remainder filled in from reference TRBV7-2 and TRBJ1-2): GAGVSQSPSNKVTEKGKDVELRCDPISGHTALYWYRQSLGQGLEFLIYFQGNSAPDKSGLPSDRFSAERTGGSVSTLTIQRTQQEDSAVYLCASSLDGRNYGYTFGSGTRLTVV.

This clone was detected once. CDR3 amino acids: CAISTNTGELFF. CDR3 sequence (DNA): TGTGCCATCAGTACGAACACCGGGGAGCTGTTTTTT. The chain is built from TRBV10-3 and TRBJ2-2, with D uncertain. With 5 bases removed from V and 0 bases from J, the gap between germline ends came to 1 base. This CDR3 comprises 12 residues. The germline gives CDR1 ENHRY, CDR2 SYGVKD.

This chain joins TRBV5-5 and TRBJ1-1; 7 nucleotides align to TRBD1. Germline V gives CDR1 SGHKS, CDR2 YYEKEE (reference sequence). The V gene end was trimmed by 0 bases and the J gene end by 3 bases; junction bases not matched to a gene: 5. The CDR3 has 15 residues. CDR3 in DNA: TGTGCCAGCAGCTTGGCCCCGACAGGGCACACTGAAGCTTTCTTT. Its protein is CASSLAPTGHTEAFF. The entire variable domain, with the rest obtained from reference TRBV5-5 and TRBJ1-1, is as follows: DAGVTQSPTHLIKTRGQQVTLRCSPISGHKSVSWYQQVLGQGPQFIFQYYEKEERGRGNFPDRFSARQFPNYSSELNVNALLLGDSALYLCASSLAPTGHTEAFFGQGTRLTVV.

The chain links TRBV7-2 to TRBJ2-3; TRBD2 might be the D (5 bases). V shed 7 bases and J shed 2 bases, with 16 bases lying between them. The germline gives CDR1 SGHTA, CDR2 FQGNSA. The CDR3 covers 15 residues. The CDR3: CASTTRRGFTDTQYF. CDR3 DNA sequence: TGTGCCAGCACCACTCGGCGCGGGTTCACAGATACGCAGTATTTT.

This chain links TRBV6-5 with TRBJ1-1; D perhaps matches TRBD1 (5 bases). The CDR3 runs 14 residues. Trimming stripped 6 bases from V and 1 base from J, with 12 bases between. From germline, CDR1 is MNHEY and CDR2 SVGAGI. In DNA form, the CDR3 reads TGTGCCAGCAGGGGGCTGACCCCGAACACTGAAGCTTTCTTT. Amino acids: CASRGLTPNTEAFF.

The V and J genes are TRBV9 and TRBJ1-2; D is unclear. The V gene's germline CDR1 is SGDLS and CDR2 YYNGEE. The CDR3 is made up of 13 amino acids. V gave up 5 bases and J gave up 8 bases, with 16 bases separating them. The DNA of the CDR3 is TGTGCCAGCAGTCCCCGGGAGGGTTACGGCTACACCTTC. This codes for CASSPREGYGYTF.

The chain joins TRBV6-5 to TRBJ2-4, with 7 bases aligning to TRBD1. There are 12 residues in the CDR3. Per the germline V gene, CDR1 is MNHEY and CDR2 is SVGAGI. J gave up 15 bases and V 5 bases, and 10 bases lay outside the gene matches. CDR3 coding DNA: TGTGCCAGCAGTGGCCGGGACAGTGACCTGTACTTC. Its translation is CASSGRDSDLYF.

A word on this clone: This may come from a read error, since a much larger clone is one base off. The chain uses TRBV6-1 and TRBJ1-3; no clear D. This CDR3 region has 12 residues. Deletions cut 4 bases from V and 0 bases from J, with 1 base between. Per germline, CDR1 MNHNS and CDR2 SASEGT. Here the CDR3 reads CASSASGNTIYF. For the CDR3, the DNA is TGTGCCAGCAGTGCCTCTGGAAACACCATATATTTT.

This sequence joins TRBV5-1 and TRBJ2-7; perhaps TRBD2 as D (5 bases). V shed 3 bases and J shed 3 bases, with 13 bases lying between them. This CDR3 is built from 14 residues. Germline loops: CDR1 SGHRS, CDR2 YFSETQ. CDR3 sequence (DNA): TGCGCCAGCAGCTCGAGACCCGGGGACTACGAGCAGTACTTC. This sequence encodes CASSSRPGDYEQYF.

This sequence joins TRBV29-1 and TRBJ1-1, with D possibly being TRBD1 (5 bases). V lost 7 bases and J 5 bases, leaving 20 bases between the germline ends. There are 14 residues in the CDR3. The germline V gene has CDR1 SQVTM and CDR2 ANQGSEA. CDR3 protein: CSADPGVRETEAFF. The DNA for the CDR3 is TGCAGCGCTGACCCGGGGGTGAGGGAAACTGAAGCTTTCTTT.

The V and J genes are TRBV4-1 and TRBJ2-3, with D possibly TRBD2 on 6 matching bases. Germline V CDR1 and CDR2: MGHRA, YSYEKL. Trimming pared 1 base from V and 4 bases from J, leaving 12 bases between. The CDR3 contains 15 residues. The CDR3 loop reads CASSQGLPGADTQYF. In nucleotides, the CDR3 is TGCGCCAGCAGCCAAGGACTCCCGGGGGCAGATACGCAGTATTTT.

V and J are TRBV4-1 and TRBJ1-3, with D perhaps matching TRBD1 (6 bases). This CDR3 has 14 amino acids. Trimming removed 4 bases from V and 8 bases from J, with 15 bases in between. In germline, CDR1 is MGHRA, CDR2 YSYEKL. For the CDR3, the DNA is TGCGCCAGCAGCCTAACGACAGGAATGGACACCATATATTTT. Protein sequence: CASSLTTGMDTIYF.

In the case of this clone: Other DNA sequences within the sample encode an identical CDR3. V gene TRBV27 combines with J gene TRBJ1-6; 9 bases fit TRBD1. The CDR3 is 15 residues long. The V gene end was trimmed by 5 bases and the J gene end by 7 bases; junction bases not matched to a gene: 6. Germline loops: CDR1 MNHEY, CDR2 SMNVEV (reference sequence). CDR3 amino acids: CASSPTDRGNSPLHF. In DNA form, the CDR3 reads TGTGCCAGCAGTCCAACCGACAGGGGGAATTCACCCCTCCACTTT.

The chain combines TRBV5-5 with TRBJ1-3; no clear D gene. V was shortened by 2 bases and J by 3 bases, with 3 bases between the two germline ends. The CDR3 has 12 amino acids. Germline CDR1 reads SGHKS; CDR2 reads YYEKEE (reference sequence). The CDR3 bases are TGTGCCAGCAGCTTAGGTGGAAACACCATATATTTT. Amino acid sequence: CASSLGGNTIYF.

The V gene is TRBV5-1, the J gene TRBJ2-5; possibly TRBD1 or TRBD2 for D (6 bases each). The CDR3 sequence is 15 residues long. The V and J ends lost 1 base and 2 bases respectively, with 12 bases between them. Germline V lookup: CDR1 SGHRS, CDR2 YFSETQ. CDR3 in DNA: TGCGCCAGCAGCTTGATGGGGGGCGAGCAAGAGACCCAGTACTTC. Its translation: CASSLMGGEQETQYF.

The J gene is TRBJ2-3, the V gene TRBV29-1; 12 bases align to TRBD2. This CDR3 region has 14 residues. Germline V lookup: CDR1 SQVTM, CDR2 ANQGSEA. V lost 7 bases and J lost 3; bases outside the gene matches: 5. The CDR3 sequence is CSGWTSGNTDTQYF. The CDR3 DNA reads TGCAGCGGGTGGACTAGCGGGAATACAGATACGCAGTATTTT.

This chain connects TRBV7-2 to TRBJ2-2, with D possibly matching TRBD2 (6 bases). Trimming removed 6 bases at V and 0 bases at J, with 14 bases between. This CDR3 is 16 amino acids long. CDR1 is SGHTA, CDR2 FQGNSA, per germline. CDR3 in amino acids: CASRESTSANTGELFF. The CDR3 DNA reads TGTGCCAGCAGGGAATCGACTAGTGCGAACACCGGGGAGCTGTTTTTT.

On this clone itself: Other DNA sequences from this sample encode an identical CDR3 as well. The chain joins TRBV5-1 to TRBJ2-2; 8 bases align to TRBD2. Per germline, CDR1 SGHRS and CDR2 YFSETQ. The CDR3 is made up of 16 amino acids. V shed 7 bases, J shed 4 bases, and the junction held 12 bases outside the gene matches. Here the CDR3 DNA reads TGCGCCAGCTCACTTACAAGCGGGAGTGGCACCGGGGAGCTGTTTTTT. Translating gives CASSLTSGSGTGELFF.